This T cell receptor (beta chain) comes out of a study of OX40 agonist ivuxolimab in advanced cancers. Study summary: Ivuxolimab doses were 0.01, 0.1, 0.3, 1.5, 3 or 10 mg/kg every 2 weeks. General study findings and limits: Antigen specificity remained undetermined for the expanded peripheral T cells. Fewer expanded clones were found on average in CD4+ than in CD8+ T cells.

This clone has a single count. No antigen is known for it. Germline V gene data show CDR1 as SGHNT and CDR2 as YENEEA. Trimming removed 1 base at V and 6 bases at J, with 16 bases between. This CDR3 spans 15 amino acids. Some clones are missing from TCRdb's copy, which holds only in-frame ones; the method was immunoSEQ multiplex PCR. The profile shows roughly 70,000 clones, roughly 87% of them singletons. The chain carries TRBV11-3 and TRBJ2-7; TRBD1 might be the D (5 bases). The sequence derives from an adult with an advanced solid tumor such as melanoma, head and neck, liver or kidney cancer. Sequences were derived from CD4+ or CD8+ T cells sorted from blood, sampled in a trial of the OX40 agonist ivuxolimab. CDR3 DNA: TGTGCCAGCAGCTTAGTTCCAGGGCCCGCTGGCGAGCAGTACTTC. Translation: CASSLVPGPAGEQYF.